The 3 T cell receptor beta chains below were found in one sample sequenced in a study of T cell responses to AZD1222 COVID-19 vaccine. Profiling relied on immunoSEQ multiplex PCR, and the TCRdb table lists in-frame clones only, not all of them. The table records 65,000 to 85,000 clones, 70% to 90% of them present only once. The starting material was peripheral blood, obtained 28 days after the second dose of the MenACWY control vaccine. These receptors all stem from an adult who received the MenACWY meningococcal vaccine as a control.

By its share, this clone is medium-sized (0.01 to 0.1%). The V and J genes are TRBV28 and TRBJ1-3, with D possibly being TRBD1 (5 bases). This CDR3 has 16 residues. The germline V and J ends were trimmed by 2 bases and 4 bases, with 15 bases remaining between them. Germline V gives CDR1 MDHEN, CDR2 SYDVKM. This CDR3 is CASSLASGTAGNTIYF. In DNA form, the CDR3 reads TGTGCCAGCAGTTTAGCCTCAGGGACGGCCGGAAACACCATATATTTT. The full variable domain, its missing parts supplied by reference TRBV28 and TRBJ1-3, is DVKVTQSSRYLVKRTGEKVFLECVQDMDHENMFWYRQDPGLGLRLIYFSYDVKMKEKGDIPEGYSVSREKKERFSLILESASTNQTSMYLCASSLASGTAGNTIYFGEGSWLTVV.

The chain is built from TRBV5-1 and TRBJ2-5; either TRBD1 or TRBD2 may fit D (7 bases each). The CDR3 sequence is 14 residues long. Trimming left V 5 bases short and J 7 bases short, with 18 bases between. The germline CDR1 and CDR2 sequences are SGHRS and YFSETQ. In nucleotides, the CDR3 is TGCGCCAGCAGTCTGGGAGGGGGCGAGGGGACCCAGTACTTC. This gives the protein CASSLGGGEGTQYF.

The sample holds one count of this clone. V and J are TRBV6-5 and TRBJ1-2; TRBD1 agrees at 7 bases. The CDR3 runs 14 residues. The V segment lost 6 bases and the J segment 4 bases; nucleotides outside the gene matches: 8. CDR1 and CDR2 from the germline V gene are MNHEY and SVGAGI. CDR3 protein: CASRLQGEAYGYTF. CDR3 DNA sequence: TGTGCCAGCAGGCTGCAGGGGGAGGCCTATGGCTACACCTTC.